The subject of this entry is one T cell receptor (beta chain). Study processing details: Estimated nucleated cell counts came from reference gene primer amplification. TCRdb's table, derived via immunoSEQ multiplex PCR, lists solely in-frame clones and lacks some. V and J calls and clone size are given by that table; D and trimming were obtained from the DNA. The table lists 150,000 to 200,000 clones, roughly 85% of them singletons. This entry comes from a study of blood T cell repertoires in COVID-19. Study-wide background: Spain, Italy and the United States supplied samples that represented acute and convalescent COVID-19. PBMCs, B-cell-depleted T cells, or T cells provided the cDNA or gDNA that made up the material.

The sequenced sample was peripheral blood. This clonotype was obtained from a woman between 65 and 79 years old with acute or convalescent COVID-19.

The CDR3 reads CASSNRKNTEAFF. CDR3 nucleotide sequence: TGTGCCAGTAGTAACAGGAAGAACACTGAAGCTTTCTTT. The V and J genes are TRBV19 and TRBJ1-1, with a tentative D call TRBD1 (5 bases). The CDR3 has 13 residues. Germline-derived CDR1 and CDR2 are LNHDA and SQIVND (reference sequence). Trimming pared 4 bases from V and 1 base from J, leaving 7 bases between. The whole variable domain, filled in from reference TRBV19 and TRBJ1-1, reads DGGITQSPKYLFRKEGQNVTLSCEQNLNHDAMYWYRQDPGQGLRLIYYSQIVNDFQKGDIAEGYSVSREKKESFPLTVTSAQKNPTAFYLCASSNRKNTEAFFGQGTRLTVV.